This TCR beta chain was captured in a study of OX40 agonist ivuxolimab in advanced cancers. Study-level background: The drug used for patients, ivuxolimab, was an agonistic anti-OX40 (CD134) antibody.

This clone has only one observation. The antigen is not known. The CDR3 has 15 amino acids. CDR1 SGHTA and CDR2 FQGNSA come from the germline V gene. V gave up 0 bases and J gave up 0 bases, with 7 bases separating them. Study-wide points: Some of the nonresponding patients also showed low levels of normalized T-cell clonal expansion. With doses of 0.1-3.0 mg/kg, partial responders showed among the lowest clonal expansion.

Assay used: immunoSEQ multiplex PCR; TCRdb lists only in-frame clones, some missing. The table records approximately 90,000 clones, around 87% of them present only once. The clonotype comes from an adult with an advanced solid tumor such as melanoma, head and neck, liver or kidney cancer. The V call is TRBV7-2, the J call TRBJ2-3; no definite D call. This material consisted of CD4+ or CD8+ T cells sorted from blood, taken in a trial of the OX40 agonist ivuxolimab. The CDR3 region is CASSLAAGSTDTQYF. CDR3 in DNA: TGTGCCAGCAGCTTAGCGGCCGGGAGCACAGATACGCAGTATTTT.